The 15 T cell receptor beta chains below were found in one sample sequenced in a study of shared clonotypes between healthy human individuals. TCRdb keeps only in-frame clones here, not all; method: immunoSEQ multiplex PCR. Altogether 1.5 million to 2.5 million clones are present, approximately 94% being singletons, with the ten largest covering more than 0.9%. CD45RO-negative CD8 cells positively selected for CCR7 made up the naive population, which excluded terminally differentiated effector memory CD45RA+ cells. Sequencing was carried out using naive CD8+ T cells sorted from blood. The receptors were sampled from a man aged 18 to 35 in good health.

V usage is TRBV27 and J usage is TRBJ2-7; 8 nucleotides match TRBD1. The CDR3 extends over 14 amino acids. The germline CDR1 and CDR2 sequences are MNHEY and SMNVEV (reference sequence). Trimming at V came to 5 bases and at J to 2 bases, leaving 5 bases not matched to a gene. DNA of the CDR3: TGTGCCAGCAGTCCACAGGGGGATGCCTACGAGCAGTACTTC. This gives the protein CASSPQGDAYEQYF.

J is TRBJ2-1 and V is TRBV5-1, with 10 bases matching TRBD2. The germline gives CDR1 SGHRS, CDR2 YFSETQ. The V and J ends lost 3 bases and 7 bases, in that order; junction bases with no gene match: 10. This CDR3 is 16 amino acids long. CDR3 sequence: CASSSPASGSWNEQFF. The CDR3 region has the DNA TGCGCCAGCAGCTCCCCGGCTAGCGGGAGTTGGAATGAGCAGTTCTTC.

The chain employs TRBV28 and TRBJ1-3; 10 nucleotides align to TRBD1. The V gene end was trimmed by 4 bases and the J gene end by 7 bases; junction bases not matched to a gene: 10. Germline loops: CDR1 MDHEN, CDR2 SYDVKM. CDR3 length: 16 residues. CDR3 in DNA: TGTGCCAGCAGTTCCAACCTCGAGGGACAGGGGAACACCATATATTTT. It encodes CASSSNLEGQGNTIYF.

The chain is built from TRBV30 and TRBJ2-7; D is perhaps TRBD1 (6 bases). In germline, CDR1 is GTSNPN, CDR2 SVGIG (reference sequence). The CDR3 is 14 amino acids. Between the trimmed V and J ends, which lost 2 bases and 3 bases, there was a span of 14 bases. The CDR3 region has the DNA TGTGCCTGGAGTCCCCTACAGGGTTTCTACGAGCAGTACTTC. Encoded protein: CAWSPLQGFYEQYF.

V is TRBV2 and J is TRBJ2-1; D remains ambiguous. The length of the CDR3 is 12 residues. Germline V gene lookup returns CDR1 SNHLY and CDR2 FYNNEI. With 1 base removed from V and 12 bases from J, the gap between germline ends came to 10 bases. The CDR3 region is CASSEGPLSQFF. The CDR3 region has the DNA TGTGCCAGCAGTGAAGGGCCTTTATCGCAGTTCTTC.

V gene TRBV7-9 combines with J gene TRBJ2-7, with unresolved D. Trimming pared 5 bases from V and 6 bases from J, leaving 11 bases between. CDR1 is SEHNR, CDR2 FQNEAQ, per germline (reference sequence). This CDR3 has 12 amino acids. The chain's CDR3 is CASSPGFGEQYF. The CDR3 bases are TGTGCCAGCAGCCCGGGTTTTGGCGAGCAGTACTTC.

The J gene is TRBJ2-5, the V gene TRBV4-1; the D is unclear. V was pared by 0 bases and J by 5 bases, with 13 bases between. The CDR3 runs 15 residues. Germline CDR1 and CDR2: MGHRA and YSYEKL. The CDR3 reads CASSQDLTDGETQYF. CDR3 DNA: TGCGCCAGCAGCCAAGATCTGACGGATGGGGAGACCCAGTACTTC.

J is TRBJ2-1 and V is TRBV12-5; no clear D gene. CDR3 size: 14 residues. V dropped 0 bases and J dropped 5 bases, with 8 bases sitting between them. CDR1 is LGHNT, CDR2 FRNRAP, per germline. The CDR3: CASGLVGRNNEQFF. CDR3 sequence (DNA): TGTGCTAGTGGTTTGGTAGGCAGAAACAATGAGCAGTTCTTC. The full variable domain, its missing parts supplied by reference TRBV12-5 and TRBJ2-1, is DARVTQTPRHKVTEMGQEVTMRCQPILGHNTVFWYRQTMMQGLELLAYFRNRAPLDDSGMPKDRFSAEMPDATLATLKIQPSEPRDSAVYFCASGLVGRNNEQFFGPGTRLTVL.

V usage is TRBV4-2 and J usage is TRBJ2-5, with 8 positions matching TRBD2. From germline, CDR1 is LGHNA and CDR2 YNFKEQ. This CDR3 comprises 13 residues. Germline trimming cut 4 bases from V and 4 bases from J; bases unmatched to any gene: 2. DNA of the CDR3: TGTGCCAGCAGCCCAGGACTAGCAGAGACCCAGTACTTC. The encoded protein is CASSPGLAETQYF.

The chain recombines TRBV4-3 with TRBJ1-1; D is perhaps TRBD1 (5 bases). The CDR3 is 14 residues long. In germline, CDR1 is LGHNA, CDR2 YSLEER. V lost 5 bases, J lost 5 bases, and 15 bases lay in between. The DNA for the CDR3 is TGCGCCAGCAGCTTAGGGGTGGGGTGGACTGAAGCTTTCTTT. Its translation: CASSLGVGWTEAFF.

A single count supports this clone. The chain uses TRBV28 and TRBJ2-3; the D gene is possibly TRBD1 (6 bases). This CDR3 is built from 15 residues. From germline, CDR1 is MDHEN and CDR2 SYDVKM. Trimming took 5 bases from V and 2 from J, leaving 14 bases between them. The CDR3 protein is CASSLYRDNTDTQYF. The CDR3 nucleotides read TGTGCCAGCAGTCTATACAGGGATAACACAGATACGCAGTATTTT.

The gene calls are TRBV9 and TRBJ2-7; D unclear. The CDR3 runs 12 residues. Trimming pared 0 bases from V and 2 bases from J, leaving 3 bases between. Germline CDR1 is SGDLS and CDR2 is YYNGEE. The CDR3 region is CASSVEAYEQYF. The CDR3 DNA reads as TGTGCCAGCAGCGTAGAAGCCTACGAGCAGTACTTC.

This chain links TRBV9 with TRBJ1-2; no clear D. The germline V and J ends were trimmed by 3 bases and 4 bases, with 16 bases remaining between them. Germline V gene data show CDR1 as SGDLS and CDR2 as YYNGEE. This CDR3 is built from 15 residues. CDR3 residues: CASSASSERGYGYTF. CDR3 sequence (DNA): TGTGCCAGCAGCGCCTCTTCGGAACGGGGCTATGGCTACACCTTC.

The chain uses TRBV7-9 and TRBJ2-7; 7 bases line up with TRBD1. The CDR3 totals 14 residues. Germline V lookup: CDR1 SEHNR, CDR2 FQNEAQ (reference sequence). V shed 6 bases, J shed 5 bases, and the junction held 10 bases outside the gene matches. The CDR3, as DNA: TGTGCCAGCAGTTTGACAGGGAACTTCCACGAGCAGTACTTC. Protein: CASSLTGNFHEQYF.

V usage is TRBV10-1 and J usage is TRBJ2-7; D gene unclear. Trimming shortened V by 0 bases and J by 3 bases, and 9 bases separated the two germline ends. The CDR3 spans 14 residues. The V gene's germline CDR1 is WNHNN and CDR2 SYGVQD (reference sequence). The CDR3 DNA sequence: TGCGCCAGCAGTGAGTCGGTAGGAGACTACGAGCAGTACTTC. Protein product: CASSESVGDYEQYF.